These 29 T cell receptor beta chains were all obtained from the same sample, sequenced in a study of spatial heterogeneity in lung cancer. Findings and limits, study-wide: One measure, the expanded intratumoral alpha and beta TCR count, tracked tumor mutation counts.

Time point reported: sample taken at primary tumor resection. The antigens of these receptors remain unknown. A single record per CDR3 protein comes from TCRdb applying MiXCR to the 5' RACE reads. The table includes about 13,000 distinct CDR3 sequences, over 6.5% detected once. Sequencing used lung tumor tissue, obtained at surgery. The receptor source for this set is a female donor with early-stage non-small cell lung cancer.

In its sample, this clonotype is medium-sized. The chain carries TRBV2 and TRBJ2-3; D remains ambiguous. The CDR3 runs to 13 residues. The germline V gene has CDR1 SNHLY and CDR2 FYNNEI. V was shortened by 5 bases and J by 6 bases, with 12 bases between the two germline ends. This CDR3 reads CASSLPPSDTQYF. For the CDR3, the DNA is TGTGCCAGCAGTCTGCCCCCAAGCGATACGCAGTATTTT.

The chain employs TRBV19 and TRBJ2-6; D tentatively fits TRBD1 or TRBD2 (5 bases each). CDR3 length: 16 residues. Trimming pared 0 bases from V and 0 bases from J, leaving 6 bases between. Germline V gene sequence: CDR1 LNHDA, CDR2 SQIVND (reference sequence). This chain's CDR3 is CASSIDGGSGANVLTF. For the CDR3, the DNA is TGTGCCAGTAGTATAGATGGGGGCTCTGGGGCCAACGTCCTGACTTTC.

This clonotype has at least ten counts. This rearrangement joins TRBV27 to TRBJ1-4; 11 positions match TRBD1. The CDR3 totals 15 residues. Germline V gene lookup returns CDR1 MNHEY and CDR2 SMNVEV (reference sequence). V was clipped by 5 bases and J by 7 bases; unmatched bases: 6. In DNA form, the CDR3 reads TGTGCCAGCAGTGCTGCCGGGACAGGGGGTGAAAAACTGTTTTTT. This gives the protein CASSAAGTGGEKLFF.

In its sample, this clonotype ranks as medium-sized. The genes are TRBV6-2 or TRBV6-3 and TRBJ2-7; D is unresolved. Germline V gene sequence: CDR1 MNHEY, CDR2 SVGEGT. Trimming shortened V by 3 bases and J by 5 bases, and 17 bases separated the two germline ends. The CDR3 sequence is 15 residues long. For the CDR3, the DNA is TGTGCCAGCAGTTATACCCTGTGGGGTACCAACGAGCAGTACTTC. Translation gives CASSYTLWGTNEQYF.

This clonotype was observed a few times. The CDR3 DNA follows: TGTGCCAGCTCGCACGGGGAGAGGCAGTTTGGTGAAGCTTTCTTT. Amino acid sequence: CASSHGERQFGEAFF. The chain uses TRBV28 and TRBJ1-1, with no clear D. The CDR3 has 15 residues. Trimming took 8 bases from V and 7 from J, leaving 23 bases between them. From germline, CDR1 is MDHEN and CDR2 SYDVKM.

This sequence joins TRBV29-1 and TRBJ2-2, with D possibly being TRBD2 (6 bases). The length of the CDR3 is 13 residues. Trimming stripped 6 bases from V and 6 bases from J, with 14 bases between. From germline, CDR1 is SQVTM and CDR2 ANQGSEA. The CDR3 DNA is TGCAGCGTGACTAGGGATAGGGCCGGGGAGCTGTTTTTT. It specifies CSVTRDRAGELFF.

This clonotype appeared many times. This chain uses TRBV7-8 with TRBJ2-7; 10 nucleotides align to TRBD2. After removal of 2 bases from V and 2 bases from J, the junction contained 18 bases not matched to a gene. The V gene's germline CDR1 is SGHVS and CDR2 FQNEAQ. The CDR3 has 20 amino acids. The chain's CDR3 is CASSLPQGRVRLAGAYEQYF. The CDR3 region has the DNA TGTGCCAGCAGCTTACCCCAGGGTAGGGTGCGGCTAGCGGGAGCCTACGAGCAGTACTTC.

By sample share, this clonotype is medium-sized. The J gene is TRBJ2-1, the V gene TRBV11-3; D not certain. This CDR3 comprises 13 residues. The ends were cut back, 6 bases at V and 9 bases at J, with 15 bases in the middle. Germline CDR1 reads SGHNT; CDR2 reads YENEEA. In DNA, the CDR3 is TGTGCCAGCAGTTCACGCCGGGCCGGTGAGCAGTTCTTC. Residues: CASSSRRAGEQFF. The whole variable domain, filled in from reference TRBV11-3 and TRBJ2-1, reads EAGVVQSPRYKIIEKKQPVAFWCNPISGHNTLYWYLQNLGQGPELLIRYENEEAVDDSQLPKDRFSAERLKGVDSTLKIQPAELGDSAVYLCASSSRRAGEQFFGPGTRLTVL.

V and J are TRBV12-3 or TRBV12-4 and TRBJ1-5, with D possibly TRBD1 on 6 matching bases. The ends were cut back, 5 bases at V and 6 bases at J, with 11 bases in the middle. This CDR3 region has 13 residues. The CDR3, as DNA: TGTGCCAGCAGTATCCGGGACACTCAGCCCCAGCATTTT. Encoded protein: CASSIRDTQPQHF.

This clonotype appeared many times. This chain joins TRBV11-2 and TRBJ2-3; 7 nucleotides agree with TRBD2. Per the germline V gene, CDR1 is SGHAT and CDR2 is FQNNGV. The CDR3 covers 14 residues. V trimming: 3 bases; J trimming: 0 bases; junction bases outside the gene matches: 0. The CDR3 nucleotides are TGTGCCAGCAGCTTTAGCGGGAGCACAGATACGCAGTATTTT. As protein: CASSFSGSTDTQYF.

By proportion, this clonotype is medium-sized (0.01 to 0.1%). The chain recombines TRBV7-2 with TRBJ2-3; D is uncertain. From germline, CDR1 is SGHTA and CDR2 FQGNSA. The CDR3 is made up of 14 amino acids. Deletions cut 4 bases from V and 1 base from J, with 9 bases between. DNA of the CDR3: TGTGCCAGCAGCTCCTATTTAGGCACAGATACGCAGTATTTT. It is translated as CASSSYLGTDTQYF.

By proportion, this clonotype is medium-sized (0.01 to 0.1%). The V gene is TRBV6-5, the J gene TRBJ2-7; D might be TRBD1 or TRBD2, each matching 5 bases. The length of the CDR3 is 16 residues. Trimming removed 6 bases from V and 0 bases from J, with 18 bases in between. Germline V gene sequence: CDR1 MNHEY, CDR2 SVGAGI. DNA for the CDR3: TGTGCCAGCAGCGAATTGAGGGGTCCCCGCTCCTACGAGCAGTACTTC. Translating it yields CASSELRGPRSYEQYF.

This clonotype is categorized as medium-sized. The chain recombines TRBV29-1 with TRBJ2-1, with D hard to call. V lost 3 bases and J lost 8, with 11 bases in between. The CDR3 is made up of 12 amino acids. Per germline, CDR1 SQVTM and CDR2 ANQGSEA. CDR3 residues: CSVDQRADEQFF. CDR3 coding DNA: TGCAGCGTTGATCAAAGGGCAGATGAGCAGTTCTTC.

The chain couples TRBV28 to TRBJ1-5; no clear D. This CDR3 has 8 amino acids. Germline V gives CDR1 MDHEN, CDR2 SYDVKM. CDR3 protein: CGVDGQHF. In DNA form, the CDR3 reads TGTGGGGTGGACGGTCAGCATTTT.

At least ten counts were recorded for this clonotype. This rearrangement joins TRBV4-2 to TRBJ2-3; D not resolved. The CDR3 runs to 14 residues. Germline V gene sequence: CDR1 LGHNA, CDR2 YNFKEQ. V was shortened by 0 bases and J by 8 bases, with 12 bases between the two germline ends. The CDR3 protein is CASSQDLGKVTQYF. The CDR3, as DNA: TGTGCCAGCAGCCAAGATCTCGGAAAGGTTACGCAGTATTTT.

At least ten counts were recorded for this clonotype. At one end, the junction sequence differs from germline, possibly due to a read error. The V call is TRBV20-1, the J call TRBJ1-1, with D possibly matching TRBD1 (5 bases). This CDR3 is built from 13 residues. Germline-derived CDR1 and CDR2 are DFQATT and SNEGSKA (reference sequence). DNA for the CDR3: TGCAGTGCCAGAGGGTGGGGGGGAACTGAAGCTTTCTTT. It encodes CSARGWGGTEAFF.

This clonotype showed up many times. The genes are TRBV20-1 and TRBJ2-3, with TRBD2 matching 10 bases. Germline assignment: CDR1 DFQATT and CDR2 SNEGSKA (reference sequence). The CDR3 is 15 residues long. V shed 0 bases and J 8 bases; nucleotides not matched to a gene: 8. CDR3 residues: CSARDRTSGRSTQYF. Written as DNA, the CDR3 is TGCAGTGCTAGAGATCGGACTAGCGGTCGTTCTACGCAGTATTTT.

This clonotype was recorded at least ten times. The gene calls are TRBV20-1 and TRBJ1-2; D remains unclear. Germline V lookup: CDR1 DFQATT, CDR2 SNEGSKA (reference sequence). The CDR3 has 13 amino acids. Trimming removed 4 bases at V and 0 bases at J, with 9 bases between. The CDR3 DNA reads TGCAGTGCTATGGTGCCAGCTAACTATGGCTACACCTTC. Its translation: CSAMVPANYGYTF.

The sample holds many counts of this clonotype. The chain combines TRBV7-2 with TRBJ1-1; D unclear. Trimming cost V 2 bases and J 4 bases, with 5 bases left between them. The CDR3 sequence is 12 residues long. Germline values: CDR1 SGHTA, CDR2 FQGNSA. For the CDR3, the DNA is TGTGCCAGCAGCTTAATGGCCACTGAAGCTTTCTTT. This sequence encodes CASSLMATEAFF.

This clonotype was observed many times. This sequence joins TRBV7-8 and TRBJ2-3, with a tentative D call TRBD2 (6 bases). The V end was cut by 4 bases, the J end by 0 bases, with 14 bases between. Germline lookup yields CDR1 SGHVS and CDR2 FQNEAQ. The CDR3 runs to 16 residues. The CDR3 loop reads CASSYNSGTSTDTQYF. In nucleotides, the CDR3 is TGTGCCAGCAGCTACAACTCCGGGACTAGCACAGATACGCAGTATTTT.

This clonotype was recorded a few times. The chain couples TRBV5-4 to TRBJ1-1; no reliable D call. The CDR3 has 14 amino acids. Germline V gene sequence: CDR1 SGHNT, CDR2 YYREEE (reference sequence). Trimming pared 4 bases from V and 1 base from J, leaving 11 bases between. The CDR3, as DNA: TGTGCCAGCAGCCCGGGTAGAGAGAACACTGAAGCTTTCTTT. Translated, it gives CASSPGRENTEAFF.

This clonotype was seen at least ten times. The chain carries TRBV7-6 and TRBJ1-3, with 8 bases aligning to TRBD1. The CDR3 totals 16 residues. The trim removed 0 bases at V and 2 bases at J, leaving 3 bases unmatched. The germline V gene has CDR1 SGHVS and CDR2 FNYEAQ. The CDR3 coding sequence is TGTGCCAGCAGCTTAGCCCGACAGGGGACTGGAAACACCATATATTTT. Protein product: CASSLARQGTGNTIYF.

This clonotype was found many times. The gene calls are TRBV29-1 and TRBJ1-3, with a tentative D call TRBD1 (5 bases). CDR1 SQVTM and CDR2 ANQGSEA come from the germline V gene. The ends were cut back, 6 bases at V and 1 base at J, with 10 bases in the middle. The CDR3 contains 13 residues. CDR3 in amino acids: CSVGVRSGNTIYF. For the CDR3, the DNA is TGCAGCGTGGGGGTTAGGTCTGGAAACACCATATATTTT. Full variable domain (outside the CDR3, taken from reference TRBV29-1 and TRBJ1-3): SAVISQKPSRDICQRGTSLTIQCQVDSQVTMMFWYRQQPGQSLTLIATANQGSEATYESGFVIDKFPISRPNLTFSTLTVSNMSPEDSSIYLCSVGVRSGNTIYFGEGSWLTVV.

This clonotype was seen more than once but under ten times. The CDR3 sequence: CASSQDLGFSYGYTF. Written as DNA, the CDR3 is TGTGCCAGCAGCCAAGATTTGGGATTCAGCTATGGCTACACCTTC. The chain is built from TRBV4-2 and TRBJ1-2; D is unresolved. Germline CDR1 LGHNA, CDR2 YNFKEQ. This CDR3 has 15 amino acids. The ends were cut back, 0 bases at V and 4 bases at J, with 12 bases in the middle.

The chain is built from TRBV29-1 and TRBJ2-3, with 7 bases matching TRBD2. CDR1 and CDR2 from the germline V gene are SQVTM and ANQGSEA. The ends lost 6 bases at V and 4 bases at J; junction bases unmatched: 10. This CDR3 region has 14 residues. The CDR3 region has the DNA TGCAGCGTGGCCCGGACTAGTTTCGCAGATACGCAGTATTTT. Translated: CSVARTSFADTQYF.

This clonotype occurred many times. This chain connects TRBV10-3 to TRBJ2-2, with D perhaps being TRBD1 or TRBD2 (5 bases each). Per the germline V gene, CDR1 is ENHRY and CDR2 is SYGVKD. The ends were cut back, 9 bases at V and 2 bases at J, with 19 bases in the middle. The length of the CDR3 is 16 residues. The CDR3 sequence: CAIRDPSRRNTGELFF. The CDR3 region has the DNA TGTGCCATACGGGACCCCAGCCGTCGCAACACCGGGGAGCTGTTTTTT.

This clonotype was observed many times. The chain carries TRBV7-9 and TRBJ2-3, with TRBD2 as a possible D gene (6 bases). The length of the CDR3 is 16 residues. The germline V and J ends were trimmed by 0 bases and 2 bases, with 12 bases remaining between them. From germline, CDR1 is SEHNR and CDR2 FQNEAQ (reference sequence). The CDR3 nucleotides are TGTGCCAGCAGCTTAGCGGTAGCGGCTACCACAGATACGCAGTATTTT. As protein: CASSLAVAATTDTQYF.

Many counts were recorded for this clonotype. The chain couples TRBV4-2 to TRBJ1-2; D is possibly TRBD1 (6 bases). CDR3 length: 15 residues. The V gene's germline CDR1 is LGHNA and CDR2 YNFKEQ. Trimming left V 0 bases short and J 8 bases short, with 16 bases between. The CDR3 nucleotides read TGTGCCAGCAGCCAAGATGTACAGGGTACTAGCGGCTACACCTTC. The encoded protein is CASSQDVQGTSGYTF.

V is TRBV5-6 and J is TRBJ1-2; tentatively, D is TRBD1 (6 bases). CDR3 length equals 16 residues. V shed 3 bases and J shed 2 bases, with 17 bases lying between them. CDR1 and CDR2 from the germline V gene are SGHDT and YYEEEE. In DNA, the CDR3 is TGTGCCAGCAGCTCTCCCTACCGCACAGGGAACTATGGCTACACCTTC. It specifies CASSSPYRTGNYGYTF.